This entry features one T cell receptor beta chain sequence. What it binds is unknown. Quantitative barcoded 5'-RACE was used to prepare TCR beta libraries. MiXCR was run by TCRdb on the 5' RACE reads, yielding one entry per CDR3 protein. The sample shows 200,000 to 250,000 distinct CDR3 sequences, 6% to 8.5% of them seen only once. The CDR3 sequence is 15 residues long. V dropped 6 bases and J dropped 6 bases, with 20 bases sitting between them. From germline, CDR1 is SGHVS and CDR2 FNYEAQ. The record originates from a study of CD8 T cells in ankylosing spondylitis. Study results and limitations: A TCR beta motif made of about 8 highly homologous variants seemed typical of ankylosing spondylitis blood. Earlier studies detected some motif variants in reactive arthritis synovial fluid and blood. Within peripheral blood, clones linked to disease were CD8+ and relatively rare.

Material: blood, either unsorted or a sorted T cell fraction (not recorded which). The TCR comes from a male donor with ankylosing spondylitis. The V and J genes are TRBV7-6 and TRBJ2-5; D may match TRBD1 or TRBD2 (5 bases each). CDR3 sequence: CASSSGPGTPQTQYF. CDR3 DNA sequence: TGTGCCAGCAGTTCCGGGCCAGGGACGCCCCAGACCCAGTACTTC.